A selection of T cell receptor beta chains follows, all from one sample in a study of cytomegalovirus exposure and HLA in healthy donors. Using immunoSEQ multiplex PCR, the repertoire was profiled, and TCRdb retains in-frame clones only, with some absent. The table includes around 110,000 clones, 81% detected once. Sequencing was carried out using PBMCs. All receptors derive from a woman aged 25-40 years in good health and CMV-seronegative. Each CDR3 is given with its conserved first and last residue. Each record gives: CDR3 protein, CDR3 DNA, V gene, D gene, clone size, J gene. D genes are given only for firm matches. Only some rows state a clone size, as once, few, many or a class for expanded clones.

cdr3_aa: CASSPWGGEETGELFF
cdr3_nt: TGTGCCAGCAGCCCATGGGGAGGAGAAGAAACCGGGGAGCTGTTTTTT
v_call: TRBV11-3
d_call: .
clone_size: .
j_call: TRBJ2-2

cdr3_aa: CASSPRLAGGNIAKNIQYF
cdr3_nt: TGTGCCAGCAGCCCAAGACTAGCGGGAGGGAATATAGCCAAAAACATTCAGTACTTC
v_call: TRBV7-2
d_call: TRBD2
clone_size: .
j_call: TRBJ2-4

cdr3_aa: CASSLSTYTTDTQYF
cdr3_nt: TGTGCCAGCAGCTTGAGTACCTATACCACAGATACGCAGTATTTT
v_call: TRBV5-4
d_call: .
clone_size: .
j_call: TRBJ2-3

cdr3_aa: CASSHDTYTGELFF
cdr3_nt: TGCGCCAGCAGCCACGACACCTACACCGGGGAGCTGTTTTTT
v_call: TRBV4-3
d_call: .
clone_size: .
j_call: TRBJ2-2

cdr3_aa: CASSFPEGAYNEQFF
cdr3_nt: TGTGCCAGCAGTTTTCCCGAGGGCGCGTACAATGAGCAGTTCTTC
v_call: TRBV27
d_call: .
clone_size: .
j_call: TRBJ2-1

cdr3_aa: CASRVGQRDTQYF
cdr3_nt: TGTGCCAGCAGGGTAGGCCAGAGGGATACGCAGTATTTT
v_call: TRBV28
d_call: .
clone_size: .
j_call: TRBJ2-3

cdr3_aa: CASSPRTRGGFF
cdr3_nt: TGTGCCAGCAGTCCTAGGACACGCGGCGGGTTCTTC
v_call: TRBV11-2
d_call: .
clone_size: .
j_call: TRBJ2-1

cdr3_aa: CASSSQAGSGNTIYF
cdr3_nt: TGTGCCAGCAGTTCCCAGGCGGGCTCTGGAAACACCATATATTTT
v_call: TRBV28
d_call: .
clone_size: .
j_call: TRBJ1-3

cdr3_aa: CASSSAGVQETQYF
cdr3_nt: TGTGCCAGCAGCTCAGCGGGAGTCCAAGAGACCCAGTACTTC
v_call: TRBV7-2
d_call: TRBD2
clone_size: .
j_call: TRBJ2-5

cdr3_aa: CAWSVQVGNTIYF
cdr3_nt: TGTGCCTGGAGTGTACAGGTTGGAAACACCATATATTTT
v_call: TRBV30
d_call: .
clone_size: .
j_call: TRBJ1-3

cdr3_aa: CASSEARSRYTGELFF
cdr3_nt: TGTGCCAGCAGTGAAGCTCGCAGTCGATACACCGGGGAGCTGTTTTTT
v_call: TRBV6-1
d_call: .
clone_size: once
j_call: TRBJ2-2

cdr3_aa: CSVEDQQGTYEQYF
cdr3_nt: TGCAGCGTTGAAGATCAACAGGGGACCTACGAGCAGTACTTC
v_call: TRBV29-1
d_call: TRBD1
clone_size: .
j_call: TRBJ2-7

cdr3_aa: CASSLYRRAEQFF
cdr3_nt: TGTGCCAGCAGTTTATACCGTCGAGCTGAGCAGTTCTTC
v_call: TRBV27
d_call: .
clone_size: .
j_call: TRBJ2-1

cdr3_aa: CASSQRTDTMETQYF
cdr3_nt: TGTGCCAGCAGTCAACGGACAGACACAATGGAGACCCAGTACTTC
v_call: TRBV28
d_call: .
clone_size: few
j_call: TRBJ2-5

cdr3_aa: CALAGQGINEAFF
cdr3_nt: TGTGCCTTGGCGGGACAGGGGATTAATGAAGCTTTCTTT
v_call: TRBV6-1
d_call: TRBD1
clone_size: few
j_call: TRBJ1-1

cdr3_aa: CASSLKSGANVLTF
cdr3_nt: TGTGCCAGCAGTTTAAAATCTGGGGCCAACGTCCTGACTTTC
v_call: TRBV6-4
d_call: .
clone_size: .
j_call: TRBJ2-6

cdr3_aa: CASSQSGTRSGNTIYF
cdr3_nt: TGCGCCAGCAGCCAATCAGGCACTCGCTCTGGAAACACCATATATTTT
v_call: TRBV4-1
d_call: .
clone_size: .
j_call: TRBJ1-3

cdr3_aa: CASSLVGRVNQPQHF
cdr3_nt: TGTGCCAGCAGCTTAGTGGGCAGGGTGAATCAGCCCCAGCATTTT
v_call: TRBV7-2
d_call: .
clone_size: .
j_call: TRBJ1-5

cdr3_aa: CASSFSGSTDTQYF
cdr3_nt: TGTGCCAGCAGCTTTAGCGGGAGCACAGATACGCAGTATTTT
v_call: TRBV7-9
d_call: TRBD2
clone_size: .
j_call: TRBJ2-3

cdr3_aa: CASSLVGTSRYEQYF
cdr3_nt: TGTGCCAGCAGCCTAGTTGGGACATCTCGGTACGAGCAGTACTTC
v_call: TRBV28
d_call: .
clone_size: .
j_call: TRBJ2-7

cdr3_aa: CASLPVGNYEQYF
cdr3_nt: TGTGCCAGCCTCCCGGTGGGCAATTACGAGCAGTACTTC
v_call: TRBV2
d_call: .
clone_size: .
j_call: TRBJ2-7

cdr3_aa: CASSLRLAGPNEQFF
cdr3_nt: TGTGCCAGCAGCTTGAGACTAGCGGGACCCAATGAGCAGTTCTTC
v_call: TRBV5-4
d_call: TRBD2
clone_size: few
j_call: TRBJ2-1